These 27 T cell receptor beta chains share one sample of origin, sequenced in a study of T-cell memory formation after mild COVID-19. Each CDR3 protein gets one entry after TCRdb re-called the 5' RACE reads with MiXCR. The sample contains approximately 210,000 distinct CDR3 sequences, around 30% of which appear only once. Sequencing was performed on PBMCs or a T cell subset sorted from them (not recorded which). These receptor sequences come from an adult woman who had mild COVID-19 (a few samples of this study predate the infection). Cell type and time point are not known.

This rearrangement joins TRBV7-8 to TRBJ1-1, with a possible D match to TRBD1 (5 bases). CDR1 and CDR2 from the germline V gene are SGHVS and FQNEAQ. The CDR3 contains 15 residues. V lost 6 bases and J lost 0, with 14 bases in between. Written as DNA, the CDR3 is TGTGCCAGCAGGTCCTCCGGGGCTTTGAACACTGAAGCTTTCTTT. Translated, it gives CASRSSGALNTEAFF.

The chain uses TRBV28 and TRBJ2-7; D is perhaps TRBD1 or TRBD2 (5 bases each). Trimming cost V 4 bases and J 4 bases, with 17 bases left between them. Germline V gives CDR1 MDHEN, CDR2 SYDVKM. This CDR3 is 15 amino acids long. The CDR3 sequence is CASSSILGTFYEQYF. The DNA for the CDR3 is TGTGCCAGCAGTTCAATACTCGGGACCTTTTACGAGCAGTACTTC.

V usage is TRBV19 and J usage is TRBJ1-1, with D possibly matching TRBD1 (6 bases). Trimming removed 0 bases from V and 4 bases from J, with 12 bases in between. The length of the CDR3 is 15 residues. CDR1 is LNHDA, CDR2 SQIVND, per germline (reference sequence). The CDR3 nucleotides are TGTGCCAGTAGTATAGATGGGGGGCGCGCCACTGAAGCTTTCTTT. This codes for CASSIDGGRATEAFF.

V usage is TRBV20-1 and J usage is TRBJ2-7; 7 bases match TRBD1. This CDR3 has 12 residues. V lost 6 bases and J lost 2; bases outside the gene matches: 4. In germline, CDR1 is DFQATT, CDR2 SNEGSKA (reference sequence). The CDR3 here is CSAPGQTYEQYF. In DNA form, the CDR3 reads TGCAGTGCGCCGGGACAGACCTACGAGCAGTACTTC.

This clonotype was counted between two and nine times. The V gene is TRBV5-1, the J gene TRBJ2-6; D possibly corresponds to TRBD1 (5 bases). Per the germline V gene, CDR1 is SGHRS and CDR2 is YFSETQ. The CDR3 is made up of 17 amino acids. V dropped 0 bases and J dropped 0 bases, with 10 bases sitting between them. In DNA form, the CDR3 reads TGCGCCAGCAGCTTGGCCGCAGGGATCTCTGGGGCCAACGTCCTGACTTTC. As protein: CASSLAAGISGANVLTF.

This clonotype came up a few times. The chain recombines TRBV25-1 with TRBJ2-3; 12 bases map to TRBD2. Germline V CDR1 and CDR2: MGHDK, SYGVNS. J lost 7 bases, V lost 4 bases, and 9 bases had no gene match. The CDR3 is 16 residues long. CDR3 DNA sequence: TGTGCCAGCAGTGTTGGAGCTAGCGGGGGGGCGAATACGCAGTATTTT. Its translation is CASSVGASGGANTQYF.

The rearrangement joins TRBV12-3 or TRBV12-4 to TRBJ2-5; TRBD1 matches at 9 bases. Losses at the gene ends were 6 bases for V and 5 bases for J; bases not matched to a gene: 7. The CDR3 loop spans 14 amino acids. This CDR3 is CASRPTGGRETQYF. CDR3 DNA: TGTGCCAGCAGGCCAACAGGGGGCCGGGAGACCCAGTACTTC.

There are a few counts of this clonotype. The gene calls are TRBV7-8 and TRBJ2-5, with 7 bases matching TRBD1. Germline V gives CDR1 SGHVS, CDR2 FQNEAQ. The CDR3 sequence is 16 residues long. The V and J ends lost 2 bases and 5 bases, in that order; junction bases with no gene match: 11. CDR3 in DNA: TGTGCCAGCAGCTTATCCCTGGGACAGCCGGAGGAGACCCAGTACTTC. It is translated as CASSLSLGQPEETQYF.

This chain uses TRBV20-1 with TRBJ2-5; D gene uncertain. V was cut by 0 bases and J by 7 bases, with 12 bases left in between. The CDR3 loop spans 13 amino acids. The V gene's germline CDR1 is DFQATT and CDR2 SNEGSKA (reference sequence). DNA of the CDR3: TGCAGTGCTAGAGATGGTGGGTTGGCGACCCAGTACTTC. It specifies CSARDGGLATQYF.

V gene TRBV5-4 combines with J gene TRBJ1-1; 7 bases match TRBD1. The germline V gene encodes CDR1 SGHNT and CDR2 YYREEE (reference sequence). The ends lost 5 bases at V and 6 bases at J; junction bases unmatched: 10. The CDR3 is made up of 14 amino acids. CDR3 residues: CASSPAGGVPEAFF. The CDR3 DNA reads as TGTGCCAGCAGTCCCGCAGGGGGGGTCCCTGAAGCTTTCTTT.

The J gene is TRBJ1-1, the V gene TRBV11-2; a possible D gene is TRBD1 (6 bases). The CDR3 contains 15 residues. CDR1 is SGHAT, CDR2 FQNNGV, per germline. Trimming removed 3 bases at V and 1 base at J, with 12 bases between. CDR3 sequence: CASSLFGGGNTEAFF. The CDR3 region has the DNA TGTGCCAGCAGCTTGTTTGGAGGGGGGAACACTGAAGCTTTCTTT.

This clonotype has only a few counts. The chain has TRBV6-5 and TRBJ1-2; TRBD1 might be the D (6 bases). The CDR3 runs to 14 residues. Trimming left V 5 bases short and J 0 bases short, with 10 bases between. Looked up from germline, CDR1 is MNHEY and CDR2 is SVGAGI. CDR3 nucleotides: TGTGCCAGCAGTGGGACAAGCGCTAACTATGGCTACACCTTC. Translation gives CASSGTSANYGYTF.

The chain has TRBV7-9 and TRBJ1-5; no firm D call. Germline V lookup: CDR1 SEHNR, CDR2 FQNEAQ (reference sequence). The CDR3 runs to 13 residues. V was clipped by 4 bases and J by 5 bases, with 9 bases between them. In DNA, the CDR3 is TGTGCCAGCAGCTCCTCGTACGATCAGCCCCAGCATTTT. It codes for CASSSSYDQPQHF.

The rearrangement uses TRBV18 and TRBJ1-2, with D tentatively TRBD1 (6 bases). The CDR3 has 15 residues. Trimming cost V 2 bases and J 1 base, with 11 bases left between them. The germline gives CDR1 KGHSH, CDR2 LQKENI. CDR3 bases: TGTGCCAGCTCACCAGAGACAGGACATAACTATGGCTACACCTTC. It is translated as CASSPETGHNYGYTF.

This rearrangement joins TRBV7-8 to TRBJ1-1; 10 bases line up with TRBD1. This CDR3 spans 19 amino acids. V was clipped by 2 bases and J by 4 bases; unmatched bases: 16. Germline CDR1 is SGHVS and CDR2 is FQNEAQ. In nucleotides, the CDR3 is TGTGCCAGCAGCTTAAGGGGGGACAGGGGCATGAAGGGGAGCACTGAAGCTTTCTTT. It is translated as CASSLRGDRGMKGSTEAFF.

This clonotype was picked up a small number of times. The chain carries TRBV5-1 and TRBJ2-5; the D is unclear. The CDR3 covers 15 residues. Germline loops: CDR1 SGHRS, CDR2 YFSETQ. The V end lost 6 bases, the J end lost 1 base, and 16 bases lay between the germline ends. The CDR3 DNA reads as TGCGCCAGCACCTCACTTGTGGGGTTCCAAGAGACCCAGTACTTC. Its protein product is CASTSLVGFQETQYF.

CDR3 in DNA: TGTGCCACCACCGAGGGTAGTAGCCCTAGCACAGATACGCAGTATTTT. Protein product: CATTEGSSPSTDTQYF. The gene calls are TRBV15 and TRBJ2-3, with a possible D match to TRBD2 (5 bases). V lost 7 bases to trimming and J lost 0 bases, with 17 bases between them. In germline, CDR1 is LNHNV, CDR2 YYDKDF (reference sequence). This CDR3 contains 16 residues.

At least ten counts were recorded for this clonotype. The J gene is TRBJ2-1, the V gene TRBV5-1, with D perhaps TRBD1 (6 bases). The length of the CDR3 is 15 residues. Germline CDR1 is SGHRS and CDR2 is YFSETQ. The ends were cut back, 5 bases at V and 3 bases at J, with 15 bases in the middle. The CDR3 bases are TGCGCCAGCAGGCTACAGGGTCAGGGCTACAATGAGCAGTTCTTC. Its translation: CASRLQGQGYNEQFF.

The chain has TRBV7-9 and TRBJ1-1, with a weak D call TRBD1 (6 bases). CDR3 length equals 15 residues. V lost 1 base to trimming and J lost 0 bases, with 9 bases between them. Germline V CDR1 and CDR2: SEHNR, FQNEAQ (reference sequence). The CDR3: CASSLEGHLNTEAFF. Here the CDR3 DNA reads TGTGCCAGCAGCTTAGAGGGACACCTGAACACTGAAGCTTTCTTT.

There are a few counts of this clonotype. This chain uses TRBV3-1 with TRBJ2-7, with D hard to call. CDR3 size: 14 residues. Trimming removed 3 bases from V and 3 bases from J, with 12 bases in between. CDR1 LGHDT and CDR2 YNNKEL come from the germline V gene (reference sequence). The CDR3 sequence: CASSHRRSHYEQYF. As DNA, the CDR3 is TGTGCCAGCAGCCATCGTAGGAGCCACTACGAGCAGTACTTC.

For the CDR3, the DNA is TGTGCCAGCTCACCCCGCGGGGACAGCCTCTACGAGCAGTACTTC. This gives the protein CASSPRGDSLYEQYF. The gene calls are TRBV18 and TRBJ2-7, with a possible D match to TRBD1 (7 bases). The CDR3 has 15 residues. Germline values: CDR1 KGHSH, CDR2 LQKENI. With 3 bases removed from V and 3 bases from J, the gap between germline ends came to 15 bases.

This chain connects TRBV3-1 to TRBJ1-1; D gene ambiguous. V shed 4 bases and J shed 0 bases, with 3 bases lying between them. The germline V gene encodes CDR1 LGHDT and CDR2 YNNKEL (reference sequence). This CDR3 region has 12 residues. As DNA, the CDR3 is TGTGCCAGCAGCCGCCTGAACACTGAAGCTTTCTTT. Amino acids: CASSRLNTEAFF. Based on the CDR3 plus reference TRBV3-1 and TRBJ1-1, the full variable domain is DTAVSQTPKYLVTQMGNDKSIKCEQNLGHDTMYWYKQDSKKFLKIMFSYNNKELIINETVPNRFSPKSPDKAHLNLHINSLELGDSAVYFCASSRLNTEAFFGQGTRLTVV.

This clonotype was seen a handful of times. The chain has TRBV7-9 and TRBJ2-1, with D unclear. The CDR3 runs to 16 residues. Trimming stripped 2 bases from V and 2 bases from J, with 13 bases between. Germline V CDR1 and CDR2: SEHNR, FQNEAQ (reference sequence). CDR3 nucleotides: TGTGCCAGCAGCTTACCCTGGACGGCCCCCTACAATGAGCAGTTCTTC. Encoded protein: CASSLPWTAPYNEQFF.

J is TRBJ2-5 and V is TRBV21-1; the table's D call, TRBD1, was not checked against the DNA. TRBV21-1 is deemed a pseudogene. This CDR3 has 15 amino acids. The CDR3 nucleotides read TGTGCCAGCAAGGGGGGTTTGCCCCGTCAAGAGACCCAGTACTTC. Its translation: CASKGGLPRQETQYF.

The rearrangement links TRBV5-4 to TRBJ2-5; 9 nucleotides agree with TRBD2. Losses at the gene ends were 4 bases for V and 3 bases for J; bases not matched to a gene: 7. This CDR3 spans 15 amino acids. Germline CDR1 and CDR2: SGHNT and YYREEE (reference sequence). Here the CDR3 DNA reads TGTGCCAGCAGCGCGGGGGGGCTAGCGGAAGAGACCCAGTACTTC. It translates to CASSAGGLAEETQYF.

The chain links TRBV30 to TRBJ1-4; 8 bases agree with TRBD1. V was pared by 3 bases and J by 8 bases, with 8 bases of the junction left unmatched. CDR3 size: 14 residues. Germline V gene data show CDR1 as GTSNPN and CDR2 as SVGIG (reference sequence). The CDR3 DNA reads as TGTGCCTGGAGCGAAAAGGGACAGGCGGAAAAACTGTTTTTT. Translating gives CAWSEKGQAEKLFF.

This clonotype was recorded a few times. The CDR3 spells CASSQQQGMGTEAFF. In DNA form, the CDR3 reads TGCGCCAGCAGCCAACAGCAGGGTATGGGCACTGAAGCTTTCTTT. V is TRBV4-3 and J is TRBJ1-1; TRBD1 is a possible D gene (5 bases). Looked up from germline, CDR1 is LGHNA and CDR2 is YSLEER. CDR3 length: 15 residues. V lost 2 bases to trimming and J lost 4 bases, with 14 bases between them.